Listed below are T cell receptor beta chains from one sample, sequenced in a study of cytomegalovirus exposure and HLA in healthy donors. Profiling relied on immunoSEQ multiplex PCR, and the TCRdb table lists in-frame clones only, not all of them. The repertoire holds about 120,000 clones, around 90% seen once, with 2% to 2.5% in the top ten. The source material was PBMCs. These receptors all come from a woman between 18 and 30 years old in good health and CMV-seronegative. The CDR3 runs from the conserved cysteine through the conserved F or W. D genes are given only for firm matches. Rows give clone size only sometimes, using once, few, many, or a class for an expanded clone.

>NA|TRBV6-5|NA|TRBJ2-7
TGTGCCAGCAGTCGGGGATCAGGCTACGAGCAGTACTTC
CASSRGSGYEQYF
>NA|TRBV30|NA|TRBJ1-1
TGTGCCTGGAGTAGGAGGTTGAACACTGAAGCTTTCTTT
CAWSRRLNTEAFF
>NA|TRBV2|TRBD2|TRBJ2-3
TGTGCCAGCAGTGACTTTGGGGGAGGGGCGGGTATTCCTACGCAGTATTTT
CASSDFGGGAGIPTQYF
>NA|TRBV5-4|TRBD2|TRBJ2-3
TGTGCCAGCAGCCGGGGACTAGCGGGCACAGATACGCAGTATTTT
CASSRGLAGTDTQYF
>NA|TRBV6-9|NA|TRBJ2-1
TGTGCCAGCAGTTATGTCAGCGACTCCGGCTCCTACAATGAGCAGTTCTTC
CASSYVSDSGSYNEQFF
>NA|TRBV9|NA|TRBJ2-3
TGTGCCAGCAGCGGCGGAAGCACAGATACGCAGTATTTT
CASSGGSTDTQYF
>NA|TRBV19|NA|TRBJ1-1
TGTGCCAGTAGTATAGAAGCAGGGTGGACTGAAGCTTTCTTT
CASSIEAGWTEAFF
>NA|TRBV11-2|NA|TRBJ2-3
TGTGCCAGCAGCCAACGTCCCGCGGGGAGCACAGATACGCAGTATTTT
CASSQRPAGSTDTQYF
>NA|TRBV6-6|NA|TRBJ2-3
TGTGCCAGCAGTTACTCGATACGAGCGGATCGGGAATTT
CASSYSIRADREF
>NA|TRBV29-1|TRBD1|TRBJ1-1
TGCAGCGCAGGGGGCTGGGACACTGAAGCTTTCTTT
CSAGGWDTEAFF
>NA|TRBV27|TRBD2|TRBJ2-5
TGTGCCAGCAGTTCCCTAAGGACTAGCGGGAGCGAGACCCAGTACTTC
CASSSLRTSGSETQYF
>NA|TRBV11-2|NA|TRBJ2-1
TGTGCCAGCAGCTTAGTGCGGGTGTCCTACAATGAGCAGTTCTTC
CASSLVRVSYNEQFF
>few|TRBV7-9|NA|TRBJ1-2
TGTGCCAGCAGAAAATCCTCCTTTGGCTACACCTTC
CASRKSSFGYTF